This entry describes one TCR beta chain. The antigen is undetermined. The data were obtained in a study of cytomegalovirus exposure and HLA in healthy donors. Study-level points and caveats: The tendency of first-cohort TCR clusters to co-occur in the roughly 110 validation repertoires was identified by a subsequent analysis. Using the classifier, cytomegalovirus status was reportedly diagnosed with high specificity and sensitivity. Most TCR sequences were seen very rarely across donors, but some public TCRs occurred in many.

The repertoire was sequenced with immunoSEQ multiplex PCR; TCRdb's copy has only in-frame clones and lacks some. The sample has about 120,000 clones, about 88% seen once. This receptor was identified in a man between 18 and 35 years old in good health and CMV-seropositive. Sequenced sample: PBMCs.

The CDR3 reads CASSAKSSYNSPLHF. In DNA form, the CDR3 reads TGTGCCAGCAGCGCGAAGAGCTCCTATAATTCACCCCTCCACTTT. The chain carries TRBV9 and TRBJ1-6; D unresolved. The CDR3 length is 15 residues. Between the trimmed V and J ends, which lost 3 bases and 0 bases, there was a span of 7 bases. The germline V gene has CDR1 SGDLS and CDR2 YYNGEE.